The rows below give T cell receptor beta chains drawn from one sample of a study of shared clonotypes between healthy human individuals. Measured with immunoSEQ multiplex PCR; TCRdb has only the in-frame clones, and not every one. The table records 1.4 million to 1.5 million clones, roughly 96% of them present only once. The material sequenced was naive CD4+ T cells sorted from blood. The origin of the receptors is a man younger than 40 in good health. Each CDR3 is given with its conserved first and last residue. D genes are given only for firm matches. Expanded clones are given a class, and other clones once, few, many or no size at all.

j_gene,d_gene,abundance,v_gene,len,CDR3nt,CDR3aa
TRBJ2-1,TRBD2,-,TRBV10-3,16,TGTGCCATCCTAGCGACTAGCGGGAGCTCCTACAATGAGCAGTTCTTC,CAILATSGSSYNEQFF
TRBJ2-7,TRBD2,-,TRBV5-4,13,TGTGCCAGCAGCCCGAGCGGGGTTTGGGAGCAGTACTTC,CASSPSGVWEQYF
TRBJ2-5,-,-,TRBV6-5,13,TGTGCCAGCAGCCGCGACGGGCCAGAGACCCAGTACTTC,CASSRDGPETQYF
TRBJ1-1,-,-,TRBV5-5,13,TGTGCCAGCAGCTTGGACAGCGGCACTGAAGCTTTCTTT,CASSLDSGTEAFF
TRBJ2-1,-,-,TRBV4-2,16,TGTGCCAGCAGCCAAGGAGCGGTAGGACCGTACAATGAGCAGTTCTTC,CASSQGAVGPYNEQFF
TRBJ2-7,-,-,TRBV5-1,18,TGCGCCAGCAGCTTATCTGCAGGGACCGCAGCGATTTACTACGAGCAGTACTTC,CASSLSAGTAAIYYEQYF
TRBJ1-2,-,few,TRBV28,12,TGTGCCAGCAGTCCGGACGCCTATGGCTACACCTTC,CASSPDAYGYTF
TRBJ2-2,-,-,TRBV5-1,14,TGCGCCAGCAGAGAATCAGGGGAAACCGGGGAGCTGTTTTTT,CASRESGETGELFF
TRBJ1-5,-,-,TRBV29-1,13,TGCAGCGTTGGAAACCAGGGCAATCAGCCCCAGCATTTT,CSVGNQGNQPQHF
TRBJ2-1,TRBD2,-,TRBV7-8,18,TGTGCCAGCAGCCCCCGGACTAGCGGGAGTTTTTCCTACAATGAGCAGTTCTTC,CASSPRTSGSFSYNEQFF
TRBJ1-2,-,-,TRBV18,14,TGTGCCAGCTCACCGTCCAGGGTTAACTATGGCTACACCTTC,CASSPSRVNYGYTF
TRBJ2-7,TRBD2,-,TRBV11-3,16,TGTGCCAGCAATCCCCCAGACGGGAGGACTTCCTACGAGCAGTACTTC,CASNPPDGRTSYEQYF
TRBJ2-3,-,-,TRBV4-1,14,TGCGCCAGCAGCCAAACGAGTACGGGGTCTACGCAGTATTTT,CASSQTSTGSTQYF
TRBJ2-3,-,-,TRBV2,15,TGTGCCAGCAGTGAACTAACTAGGAGCACAGATACGCAGTATTTT,CASSELTRSTDTQYF
TRBJ2-4,-,once,TRBV7-3,16,TGTGCCAGCAGCTTAGATAGGAACCTAGCCAAAAACATTCAGTACTTC,CASSLDRNLAKNIQYF
TRBJ2-5,-,-,TRBV7-9,11,TGTGCGCTAGGGGGTCAAGAGACCCAGTACTTC,CALGGQETQYF
TRBJ1-1,-,-,TRBV23-1,10,TGCGCCAGCAGTCAATGGAAAGCTTTCTTT,CASSQWKAFF
TRBJ1-4,TRBD1,-,TRBV7-9,15,TGTGCCAGCAGCTCAGAGGGGGCTTTGGGTGAAAAACTGTTTTTT,CASSSEGALGEKLFF
TRBJ2-1,-,-,TRBV4-3,16,TGCGCCAGCAGCCAGCGTAGCGGTCCGCTTGGGAATGAGCAGTTCTTC,CASSQRSGPLGNEQFF
TRBJ1-2,-,-,TRBV5-6,13,TGTGCCAGCAGCTTGTTTTATCGGGAGTTAAACACCTTC,CASSLFYRELNTF
TRBJ2-5,-,-,TRBV6-5,12,TGTGCCAGCCCGCGGGGGCAGGAGACCCAGTACTTC,CASPRGQETQYF
TRBJ2-5,-,-,TRBV30,15,TGTGCCTGGAGTTCCACATCCCCGTACCAAGAGACCCAGTACTTC,CAWSSTSPYQETQYF
TRBJ2-7,-,-,TRBV7-6,18,TGTGCCAGCAGCGTCAGGGGTGGTAGGGTAGACCGTTCCTACGAGCAGTACTTC,CASSVRGGRVDRSYEQYF
TRBJ1-5,TRBD1,-,TRBV28,16,TGTGCCAGCAGTTTATGGGACAGGGGTGGCAATCAGCCCCAGCATTTT,CASSLWDRGGNQPQHF
TRBJ2-7,-,-,TRBV7-3,12,TGTGCCAGCAGTCCGTCACCGGGGGAGCAGTACTTC,CASSPSPGEQYF
TRBJ1-1,TRBD1,-,TRBV5-1,15,TGCGCCAGCAGCTCAAGAGGACAGGGGAACACTGAAGCTTTCTTT,CASSSRGQGNTEAFF
TRBJ2-2,-,-,TRBV6-5,12,TGTGCCAGCGCGGAAGTGACCGGGGAGCTGTTTTTT,CASAEVTGELFF
TRBJ2-7,-,once,TRBV7-9,15,TGTGCCAGCAGCTTAATCGGACGGGGAGTCTACGAGCAGTACTTC,CASSLIGRGVYEQYF
TRBJ2-1,-,-,TRBV9,14,TGTGCCAGCAGCGTTGGGACCAAGTACAATGAGCAGTTCTTC,CASSVGTKYNEQFF
TRBJ2-5,-,-,TRBV7-2,12,TGTGCCAGCAGCTTAGAGGCGGAGACCCAGTACTTC,CASSLEAETQYF
TRBJ2-1,-,-,TRBV5-4,13,TGTGCCAGCAGCTTGAGGACCTCGAATGAGCAGTTCTTC,CASSLRTSNEQFF
TRBJ2-5,TRBD2,-,TRBV5-4,17,TGTGCCAGCAGCTTGGTGGGGCGCGCTAGCGGACAAGAGACCCAGTACTTC,CASSLVGRASGQETQYF
TRBJ2-2,TRBD1,-,TRBV7-9,14,TGTGCCAGCAGCCAGGGACAGCTTACCGGGGAGCTGTTTTTT,CASSQGQLTGELFF
TRBJ2-2,-,-,TRBV28,17,TGTGCCAGCAGTTTGGCCCTCGGGGCGCAGGACACCGGGGAGCTGTTTTTT,CASSLALGAQDTGELFF
TRBJ2-5,-,-,TRBV9,15,TGTGCCAGCAGCGTAGGGCTAGCCGGGACCGAGACCCAGTACTTC,CASSVGLAGTETQYF
TRBJ2-2,TRBD2,-,TRBV11-2,16,TGTGCCAGCAGCTTAGTTCCTAGCGGGAGCACCGGGGAGCTGTTTTTT,CASSLVPSGSTGELFF
TRBJ2-7,-,-,TRBV5-4,13,TGTGCCAGCAGCTTGGGTTCTGCCTACGAGCAGTACTTC,CASSLGSAYEQYF
TRBJ2-4,-,-,TRBV5-1,18,TGCGCCAGCAGCTTGGAAATCGACAGAACCGTAGCCAAAAACATTCAGTACTTC,CASSLEIDRTVAKNIQYF
TRBJ2-7,-,once,TRBV27,14,TGTGCCAGCAAGTTTTCGGCAGGGAGATCCGAGCAGTACTTC,CASKFSAGRSEQYF
TRBJ1-5,-,-,TRBV5-8,17,TGTGCCAGCACCGAAATGGGACGGCGGTCGTACAATCAGCCCCAGCATTTT,CASTEMGRRSYNQPQHF
TRBJ2-3,-,-,TRBV10-1,14,TGCGCCAGCAGTGTTGAGCGGGCCACAGATACGCAGTATTTT,CASSVERATDTQYF